What follows describes a single T cell receptor (beta chain). The CDR3 sequence is 15 residues long. Trimming took 7 bases from V and 5 from J; bases not matched to a gene: 11. Germline values: CDR1 SGHNT, CDR2 YENEEA. This record belongs to a study of CD8+CD57+ T cells in acquired aplastic anemia. Using genomic DNA as the template, TCR beta VDJ and CDR3 profiling was carried out. TCRdb reprocessed the reads via MiXCR and lists one record per CDR3 protein. The sample has roughly 180,000 distinct CDR3 sequences, 45% to 50% seen once. The sequenced material came from sorted CD4+, CD8+, or CD8+CD57+ T cells (not recorded which) from PBMCs. The source is a human donor in good health. The chain employs TRBV11-3 and TRBJ2-5, with 9 bases fitting TRBD1. The CDR3 region has the DNA TGTGCCAGCACGCCAAAACAGGGGGCTTGGGAGACCCAGTACTTC. Protein product: CASTPKQGAWETQYF.